The rows below give T cell receptor beta chains drawn from one sample of a study of regulatory T cells in long-lasting Graves disease. TCRdb reprocessed the multiplex PCR reads with MiXCR, giving one entry per CDR3 protein. Among about 310,000 distinct CDR3 sequences listed, around 20% were seen once. Sample: peripheral blood mononuclear cells (PBMCs), taken when the disease was refractory, from a patient treated with antithyroid drugs. The receptors here all came from a female donor with Graves disease. The conserved cysteine and the conserved F or W are not part of the CDR3 here.

CDR3 length	J gene	V gene	CDR3 protein
13	TRBJ2-5	TRBV19	ATRNLGGSQETQY
13	TRBJ2-7	TRBV6-1	ASTSSGTGSYEQY
14	TRBJ1-1	TRBV30	AWARWQSAGNTEAF
12	TRBJ1-3	TRBV7-8	ASSLKSSGNTIY
13	TRBJ1-2	TRBV6-1	ASSLLGTGGDGYT
13	TRBJ1-1	TRBV7-2	ASSPEQGSSTEAF
12	TRBJ1-2	TRBV11-2	ASSLVLGDYGYT
13	TRBJ2-1	TRBV6-2/TRBV6-3	ASSYGTSGRNEQF
14	TRBJ1-2	TRBV7-9	ASSLEEAGALGGYT
13	TRBJ1-1	TRBV6-1	ASSPGLSVNTEAF
17	TRBJ2-6	TRBV3-1	ASSQVIWDRVAGANVLT
14	TRBJ2-7	TRBV7-2	ASSLTAQTSSYEQY